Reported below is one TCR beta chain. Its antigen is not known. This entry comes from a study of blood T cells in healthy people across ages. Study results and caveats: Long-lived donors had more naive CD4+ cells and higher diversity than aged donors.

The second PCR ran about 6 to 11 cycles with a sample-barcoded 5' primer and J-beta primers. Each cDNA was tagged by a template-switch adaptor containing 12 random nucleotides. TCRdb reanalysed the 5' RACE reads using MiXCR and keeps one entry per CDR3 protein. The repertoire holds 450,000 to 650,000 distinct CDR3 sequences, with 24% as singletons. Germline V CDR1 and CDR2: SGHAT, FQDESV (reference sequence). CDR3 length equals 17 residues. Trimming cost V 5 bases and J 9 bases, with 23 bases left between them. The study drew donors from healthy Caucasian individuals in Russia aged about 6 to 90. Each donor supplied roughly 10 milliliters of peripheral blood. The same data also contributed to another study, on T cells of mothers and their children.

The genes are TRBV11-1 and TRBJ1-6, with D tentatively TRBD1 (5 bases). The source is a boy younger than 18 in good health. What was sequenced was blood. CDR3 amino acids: CASSRSRDPLGRSPLHF. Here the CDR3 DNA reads TGTGCCAGCAGCCGTTCACGGGATCCCCTGGGGCGTTCACCCCTCCACTTT.